These T cell receptor beta chains were read from a single sample in a study of blood T cell repertoires in COVID-19. Sequenced by immunoSEQ multiplex PCR; TCRdb stores in-frame clones only, minus some. The table includes fewer than 350,000 clones, about 86% detected once. The sample was peripheral blood. The receptor source for this set is a woman younger than 45 who had recovered from COVID-19. CDR3s include the opening cysteine and the closing phenylalanine or tryptophan. The order of the fields is J gene, V gene, CDR3 protein.

J gene: TRBJ2-7
V gene: TRBV7-9
CDR3 protein: CASSPRTSGRVSYEQYF

J gene: TRBJ2-5
V gene: TRBV10-3
CDR3 protein: CAIRKGQGAGETQYF

J gene: TRBJ1-1
V gene: TRBV19
CDR3 protein: CASTGGWNTEAFF

J gene: TRBJ2-7
V gene: TRBV23-1
CDR3 protein: CASSQQLYYEQYF

J gene: TRBJ2-3
V gene: TRBV7-9
CDR3 protein: CASSWGLAASTDTQYF

J gene: TRBJ2-1
V gene: TRBV4-3
CDR3 protein: CASSQDQATYNEQFF

J gene: TRBJ2-3
V gene: TRBV7-8
CDR3 protein: CASSLEGGLDTQYF

J gene: TRBJ1-1
V gene: TRBV18
CDR3 protein: CASEPGQWGTEAFF

J gene: TRBJ2-7
V gene: TRBV19
CDR3 protein: CASSITLAAGHEQYF

J gene: TRBJ2-3
V gene: TRBV6-5
CDR3 protein: CASSYGQAADTQYF

J gene: TRBJ1-1
V gene: TRBV2
CDR3 protein: CASTGQGNTEAFF

J gene: TRBJ2-2
V gene: TRBV24-1
CDR3 protein: CATSEGTGGTGELFF

J gene: TRBJ1-2
V gene: TRBV12-3/TRBV12-4
CDR3 protein: CASSGPRDYTF

J gene: TRBJ2-1
V gene: TRBV5-1
CDR3 protein: CASSPGLALDEQFF

J gene: TRBJ2-3
V gene: TRBV11-2
CDR3 protein: CASSSEGRGGDTQYF

J gene: TRBJ1-5
V gene: TRBV27
CDR3 protein: CASRTGNQPQHF

J gene: TRBJ1-1
V gene: TRBV6-5
CDR3 protein: CASGGLGRENTEAFF

J gene: TRBJ2-3
V gene: TRBV9
CDR3 protein: CASSTGQGSDTQYF

J gene: TRBJ2-1
V gene: TRBV28
CDR3 protein: CASSPGTMSYNEQFF

J gene: TRBJ2-1
V gene: TRBV3-1/TRBV3-2
CDR3 protein: CASSQAAGVRDEQFF

J gene: TRBJ1-5
V gene: TRBV7-9
CDR3 protein: CASSLGGVNQPQHF

J gene: TRBJ2-1
V gene: TRBV6-5
CDR3 protein: CASSYSRSAVEEQFF

J gene: TRBJ2-7
V gene: TRBV10-3
CDR3 protein: CASRGDRTYEQYF

J gene: TRBJ1-1
V gene: TRBV18
CDR3 protein: CASSEGRETEAFF

J gene: TRBJ1-2
V gene: TRBV3-1/TRBV3-2
CDR3 protein: CASSQWRGNYGYTF

J gene: TRBJ2-1
V gene: TRBV3-1/TRBV3-2
CDR3 protein: CASSQDRGDILFF

J gene: TRBJ1-6
V gene: TRBV5-8
CDR3 protein: CASSLTGWRNSPLHF

J gene: TRBJ2-7
V gene: TRBV12-3/TRBV12-4
CDR3 protein: CASSLGRYEQYF

J gene: TRBJ1-1
V gene: TRBV19
CDR3 protein: CASTHLGGNTEAFF

J gene: TRBJ1-1
V gene: TRBV5-4
CDR3 protein: CASSRVDRVNTEAFF

J gene: TRBJ2-7
V gene: TRBV5-1
CDR3 protein: CASSLRAGAGEEQYF

J gene: TRBJ2-7
V gene: TRBV7-6
CDR3 protein: CASSQEPGSVVYEQYF

J gene: TRBJ2-2
V gene: TRBV4-2
CDR3 protein: CASSQPTGTNTGELFF

J gene: TRBJ2-7
V gene: TRBV7-2
CDR3 protein: CASSLRTGGGEQYF

J gene: TRBJ2-3
V gene: TRBV7-2
CDR3 protein: CASSFTGGGRDTQYF

J gene: TRBJ2-3
V gene: TRBV5-1
CDR3 protein: CASSLGLLSGQGSDTQYF

J gene: TRBJ2-7
V gene: TRBV4-2
CDR3 protein: CASSQAPSPEQYF

J gene: TRBJ2-5
V gene: TRBV27
CDR3 protein: CASSLSTSGQETQYF

J gene: TRBJ2-7
V gene: TRBV7-2
CDR3 protein: CASSLVGGKSSYEQYF

J gene: TRBJ2-7
V gene: TRBV19
CDR3 protein: CASSIFESYEQYF

J gene: TRBJ2-7
V gene: TRBV6-5
CDR3 protein: CASSPGQIPYEQYF

J gene: TRBJ1-1
V gene: TRBV4-1
CDR3 protein: CASSPRTGEAFF

J gene: TRBJ1-5
V gene: TRBV28
CDR3 protein: CASSFIGVGNQPQHF

J gene: TRBJ2-1
V gene: TRBV6-4
CDR3 protein: CASSLDREAYNEQFF

J gene: TRBJ2-7
V gene: TRBV6-2/TRBV6-3
CDR3 protein: CASSYTETSSYEQYF

J gene: TRBJ2-4
V gene: TRBV27
CDR3 protein: CASSPNTLLAKNIQYF

J gene: TRBJ2-1
V gene: TRBV6-5
CDR3 protein: CASTYFQDEQFF

J gene: TRBJ2-3
V gene: TRBV7-3
CDR3 protein: CASSLTRGLNTDTQYF

J gene: TRBJ1-1
V gene: TRBV7-9
CDR3 protein: CASSLGQFEAFF

J gene: TRBJ2-1
V gene: TRBV10-3
CDR3 protein: CAISESRGIAGASYNEQFF

J gene: TRBJ2-1
V gene: TRBV6-5
CDR3 protein: CASSRTGLAGYEQFF

J gene: TRBJ2-1
V gene: TRBV20-1
CDR3 protein: CSARLRNEQFF

J gene: TRBJ2-2
V gene: TRBV27
CDR3 protein: CASSLYGSTGELFF